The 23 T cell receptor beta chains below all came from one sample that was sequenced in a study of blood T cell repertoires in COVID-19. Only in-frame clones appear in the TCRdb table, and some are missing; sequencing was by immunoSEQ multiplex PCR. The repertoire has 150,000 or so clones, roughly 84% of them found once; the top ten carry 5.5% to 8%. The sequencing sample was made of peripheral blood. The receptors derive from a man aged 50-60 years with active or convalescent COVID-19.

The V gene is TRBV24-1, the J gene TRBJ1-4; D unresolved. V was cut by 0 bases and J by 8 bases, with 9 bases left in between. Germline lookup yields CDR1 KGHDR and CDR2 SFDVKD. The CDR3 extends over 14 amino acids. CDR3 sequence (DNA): TGTGCCACCAGTGATTTGAACGGAGGGGAAAAACTGTTTTTT. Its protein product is CATSDLNGGEKLFF.

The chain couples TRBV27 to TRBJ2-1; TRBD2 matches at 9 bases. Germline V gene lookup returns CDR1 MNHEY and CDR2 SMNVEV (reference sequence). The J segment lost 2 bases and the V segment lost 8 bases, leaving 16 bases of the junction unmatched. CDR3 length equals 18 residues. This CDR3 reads CASQTQGAGGPPYNEQFF. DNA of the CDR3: TGTGCCAGCCAGACCCAAGGGGCGGGGGGGCCACCCTACAATGAGCAGTTCTTC.

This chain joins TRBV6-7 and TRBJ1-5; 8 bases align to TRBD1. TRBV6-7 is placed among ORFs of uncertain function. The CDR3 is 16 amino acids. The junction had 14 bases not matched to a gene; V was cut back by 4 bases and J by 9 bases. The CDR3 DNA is TGTGCCAGCAGTTGCCAGGACAGGGAGGAGGGGATGCCCCAGCATTTT. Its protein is CASSCQDREEGMPQHF.

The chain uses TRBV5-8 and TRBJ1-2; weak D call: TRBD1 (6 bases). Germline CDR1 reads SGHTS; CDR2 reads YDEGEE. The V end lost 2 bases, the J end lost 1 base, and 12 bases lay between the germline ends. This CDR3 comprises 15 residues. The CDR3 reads CASSFSYRVNYGYTF. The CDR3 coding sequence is TGTGCCAGCAGCTTTTCTTACAGGGTTAACTATGGCTACACCTTC. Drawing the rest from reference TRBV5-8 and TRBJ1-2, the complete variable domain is EAGVTQSPTHLIKTRGQQATLRCSPISGHTSVYWYQQALGLGLQFLLWYDEGEERNRGNFPPRFSGRQFPNYSSELNVNALELEDSALYLCASSFSYRVNYGYTFGSGTRLTVV.

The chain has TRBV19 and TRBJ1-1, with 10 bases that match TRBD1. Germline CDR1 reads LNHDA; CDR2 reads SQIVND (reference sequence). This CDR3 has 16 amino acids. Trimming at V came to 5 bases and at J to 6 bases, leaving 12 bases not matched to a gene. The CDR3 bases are TGTGCCAGTAGTTCTCCTTCCGGGACAGGGGCCGCTGAAGCTTTCTTT. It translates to CASSSPSGTGAAEAFF.

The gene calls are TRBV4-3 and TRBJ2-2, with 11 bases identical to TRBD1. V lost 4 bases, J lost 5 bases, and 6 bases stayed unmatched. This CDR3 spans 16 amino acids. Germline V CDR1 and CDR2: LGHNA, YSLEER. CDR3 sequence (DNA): TGCGCCAGCAGCCCCCGGACAGGGGGCAGGACCGGGGAGCTGTTTTTT. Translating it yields CASSPRTGGRTGELFF.

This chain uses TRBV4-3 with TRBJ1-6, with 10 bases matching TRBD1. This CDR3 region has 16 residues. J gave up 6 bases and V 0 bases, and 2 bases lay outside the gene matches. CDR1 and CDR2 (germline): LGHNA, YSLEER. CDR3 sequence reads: CASSQETGGFNSPLHF. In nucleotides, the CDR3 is TGCGCCAGCAGCCAAGAGACAGGGGGCTTTAATTCACCCCTCCACTTT.

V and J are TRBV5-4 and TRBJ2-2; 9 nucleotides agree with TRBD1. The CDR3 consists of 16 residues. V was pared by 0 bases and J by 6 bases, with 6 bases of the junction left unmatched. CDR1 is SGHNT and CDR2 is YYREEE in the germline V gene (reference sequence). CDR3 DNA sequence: TGTGCCAGCAGCTTGGCGGGAGGACAGGGGCCCGGGGAGCTGTTTTTT. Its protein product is CASSLAGGQGPGELFF.

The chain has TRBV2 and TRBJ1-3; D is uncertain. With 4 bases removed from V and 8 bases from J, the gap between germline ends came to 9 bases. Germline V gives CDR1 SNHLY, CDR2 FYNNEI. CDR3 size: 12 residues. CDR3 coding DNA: TGTGCCAGCAGTGTTAACTCGGACACCATATATTTT. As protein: CASSVNSDTIYF.

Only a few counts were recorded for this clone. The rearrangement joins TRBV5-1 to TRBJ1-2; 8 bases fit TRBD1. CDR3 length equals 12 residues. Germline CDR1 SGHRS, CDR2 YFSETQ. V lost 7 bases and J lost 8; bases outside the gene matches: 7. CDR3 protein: CASRETGDGYTF. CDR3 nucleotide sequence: TGCGCCAGCCGCGAGACAGGGGACGGCTACACCTTC.

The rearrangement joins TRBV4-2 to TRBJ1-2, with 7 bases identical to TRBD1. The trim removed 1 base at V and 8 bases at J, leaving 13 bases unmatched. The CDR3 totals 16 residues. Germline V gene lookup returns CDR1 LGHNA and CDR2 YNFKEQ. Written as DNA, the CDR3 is TGTGCCAGCAGCCAAGCGAGGGTTGCGCAGGGGGTCGGCTACACCTTC. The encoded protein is CASSQARVAQGVGYTF.

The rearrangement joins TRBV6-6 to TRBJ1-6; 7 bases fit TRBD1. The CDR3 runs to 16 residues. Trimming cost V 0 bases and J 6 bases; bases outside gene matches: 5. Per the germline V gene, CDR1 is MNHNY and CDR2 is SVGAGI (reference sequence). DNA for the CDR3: TGTGCCAGCAGTTACTCGGTCGACAGGGCTAATTCACCCCTCCACTTT. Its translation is CASSYSVDRANSPLHF.

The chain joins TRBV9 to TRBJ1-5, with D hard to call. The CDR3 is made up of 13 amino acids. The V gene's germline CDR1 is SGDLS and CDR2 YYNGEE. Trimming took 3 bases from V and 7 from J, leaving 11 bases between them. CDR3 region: CASSGDTHQPQHF. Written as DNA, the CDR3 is TGTGCCAGCAGCGGCGACACTCACCAGCCCCAGCATTTT.

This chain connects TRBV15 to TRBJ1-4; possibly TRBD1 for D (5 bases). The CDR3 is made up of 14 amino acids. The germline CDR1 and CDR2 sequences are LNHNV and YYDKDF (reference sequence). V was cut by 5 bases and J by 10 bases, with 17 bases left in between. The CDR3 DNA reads TGTGCCACCAGCGGAGGGGCTAATTATGGAAAACTGTTTTTT. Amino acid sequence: CATSGGANYGKLFF.

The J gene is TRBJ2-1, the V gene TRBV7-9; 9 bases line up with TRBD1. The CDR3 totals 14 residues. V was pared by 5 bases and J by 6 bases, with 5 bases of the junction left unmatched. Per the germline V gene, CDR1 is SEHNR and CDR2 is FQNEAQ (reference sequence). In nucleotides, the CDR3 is TGTGCCAGCAGCAGGGACAGGGCCAGCAATGAGCAGTTCTTC. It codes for CASSRDRASNEQFF.

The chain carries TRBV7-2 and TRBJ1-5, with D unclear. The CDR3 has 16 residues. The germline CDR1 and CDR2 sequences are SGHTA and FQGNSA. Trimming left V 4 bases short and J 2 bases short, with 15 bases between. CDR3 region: CASSSEVIAGNQPQHF. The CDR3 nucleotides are TGTGCCAGCAGCTCGGAGGTGATAGCCGGCAATCAGCCCCAGCATTTT.

CDR3 bases: TGTGCCAGCAGACCTACGCGGGACAGGGGCTGGGAGACCCAGTACTTC. Its protein product is CASRPTRDRGWETQYF. The chain carries TRBV2 and TRBJ2-5, with 10 bases that match TRBD1. J was trimmed by 5 bases and V by 6 bases; bases with no gene match: 12. The length of the CDR3 is 16 residues. CDR1 SNHLY and CDR2 FYNNEI come from the germline V gene.

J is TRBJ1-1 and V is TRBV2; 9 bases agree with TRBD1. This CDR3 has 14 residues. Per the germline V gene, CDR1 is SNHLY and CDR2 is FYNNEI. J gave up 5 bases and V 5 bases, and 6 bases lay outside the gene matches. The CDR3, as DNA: TGTGCCAGCAGTCAACAGGGGGCGCGGACTGAAGCTTTCTTT. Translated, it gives CASSQQGARTEAFF.

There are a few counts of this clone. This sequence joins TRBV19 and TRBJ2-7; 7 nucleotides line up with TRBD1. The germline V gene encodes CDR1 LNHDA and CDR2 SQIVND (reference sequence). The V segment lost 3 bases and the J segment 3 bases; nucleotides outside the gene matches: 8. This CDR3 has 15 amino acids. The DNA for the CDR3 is TGTGCCAGTAGTATCGGGACAGCACTTTTCTACGAGCAGTACTTC. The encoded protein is CASSIGTALFYEQYF. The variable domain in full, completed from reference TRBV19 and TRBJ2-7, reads DGGITQSPKYLFRKEGQNVTLSCEQNLNHDAMYWYRQDPGQGLRLIYYSQIVNDFQKGDIAEGYSVSREKKESFPLTVTSAQKNPTAFYLCASSIGTALFYEQYFGPGTRLTVT.

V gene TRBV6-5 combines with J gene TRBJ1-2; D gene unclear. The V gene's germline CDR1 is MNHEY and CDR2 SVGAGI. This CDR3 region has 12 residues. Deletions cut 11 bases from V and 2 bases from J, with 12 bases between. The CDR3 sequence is CAGMTINYGYTF. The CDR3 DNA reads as TGTGCCGGAATGACAATAAACTATGGCTACACCTTC.

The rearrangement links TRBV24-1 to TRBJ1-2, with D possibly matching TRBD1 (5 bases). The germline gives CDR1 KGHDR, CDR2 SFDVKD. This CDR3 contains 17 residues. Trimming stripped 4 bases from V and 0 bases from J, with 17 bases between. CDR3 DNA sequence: TGTGCCACCAGTGACTCGACAGCTAGGTGGGCTAACTATGGCTACACCTTC. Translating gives CATSDSTARWANYGYTF.

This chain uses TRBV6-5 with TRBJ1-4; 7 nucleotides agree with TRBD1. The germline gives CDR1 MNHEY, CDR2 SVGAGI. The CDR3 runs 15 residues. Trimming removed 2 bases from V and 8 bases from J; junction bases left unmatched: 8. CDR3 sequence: CASSYPTGFQEKLFF. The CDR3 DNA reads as TGTGCCAGCAGTTACCCGACAGGGTTTCAAGAAAAACTGTTTTTT.

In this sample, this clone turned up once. The CDR3: CASSQVNSLYGYTF. In DNA, the CDR3 is TGTGCCAGCAGCCAAGTGAACAGCCTCTATGGCTACACCTTC. The chain links TRBV4-2 to TRBJ1-2; no reliable D call. V dropped 1 base and J dropped 4 bases, with 10 bases sitting between them. CDR3 length: 14 residues. The germline V gene has CDR1 LGHNA and CDR2 YNFKEQ.